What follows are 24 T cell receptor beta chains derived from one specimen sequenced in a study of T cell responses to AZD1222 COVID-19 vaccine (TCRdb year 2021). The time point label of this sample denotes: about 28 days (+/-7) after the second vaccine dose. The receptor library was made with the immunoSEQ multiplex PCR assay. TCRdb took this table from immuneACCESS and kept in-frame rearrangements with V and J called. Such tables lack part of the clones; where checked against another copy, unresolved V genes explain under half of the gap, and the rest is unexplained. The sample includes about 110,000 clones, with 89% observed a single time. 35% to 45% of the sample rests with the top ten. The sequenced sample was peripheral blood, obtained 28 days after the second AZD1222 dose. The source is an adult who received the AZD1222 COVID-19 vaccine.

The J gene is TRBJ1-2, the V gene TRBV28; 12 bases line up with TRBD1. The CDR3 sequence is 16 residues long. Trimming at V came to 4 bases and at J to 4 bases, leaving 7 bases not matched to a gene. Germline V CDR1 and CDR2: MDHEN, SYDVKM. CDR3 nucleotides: TGTGCCAGCAGTTCCCACGGGACAGGGGGCTTCTATGGCTACACCTTC. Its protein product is CASSSHGTGGFYGYTF.

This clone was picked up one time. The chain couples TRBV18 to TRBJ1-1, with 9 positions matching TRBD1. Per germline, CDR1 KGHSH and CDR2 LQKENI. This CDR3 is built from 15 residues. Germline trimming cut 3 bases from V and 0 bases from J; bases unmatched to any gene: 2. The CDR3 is CASSPDRGMNTEAFF. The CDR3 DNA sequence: TGTGCCAGCTCACCGGACAGGGGAATGAACACTGAAGCTTTCTTT.

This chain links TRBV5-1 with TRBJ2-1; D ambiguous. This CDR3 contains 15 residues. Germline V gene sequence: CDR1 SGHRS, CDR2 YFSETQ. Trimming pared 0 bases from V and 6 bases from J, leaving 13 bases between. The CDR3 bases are TGCGCCAGCAGCTTGGCCGGGCAGTACCTCAATGAGCAGTTCTTC. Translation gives CASSLAGQYLNEQFF.

CDR3 loop: CASSEDRTSYNEQFF. CDR3 in DNA: TGCGCCAGCAGTGAGGACAGGACCTCCTACAATGAGCAGTTCTTC. The gene calls are TRBV10-1 and TRBJ2-1; weak D call: TRBD1 (6 bases). Germline V CDR1 and CDR2: WNHNN, SYGVQD (reference sequence). CDR3 size: 15 residues. With 2 bases removed from V and 0 bases from J, the gap between germline ends came to 8 bases.

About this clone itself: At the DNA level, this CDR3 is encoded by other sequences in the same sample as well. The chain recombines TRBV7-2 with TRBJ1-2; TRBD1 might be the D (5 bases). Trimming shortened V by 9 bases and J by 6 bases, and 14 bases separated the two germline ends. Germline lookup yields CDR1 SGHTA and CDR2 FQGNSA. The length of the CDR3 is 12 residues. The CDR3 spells CASSLQGDGYTF. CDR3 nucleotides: TGTGCCAGTTCTCTTCAGGGAGATGGCTACACCTTC. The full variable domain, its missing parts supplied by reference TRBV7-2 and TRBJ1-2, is GAGVSQSPSNKVTEKGKDVELRCDPISGHTALYWYRQSLGQGLEFLIYFQGNSAPDKSGLPSDRFSAERTGGSVSTLTIQRTQQEDSAVYLCASSLQGDGYTFGSGTRLTVV.

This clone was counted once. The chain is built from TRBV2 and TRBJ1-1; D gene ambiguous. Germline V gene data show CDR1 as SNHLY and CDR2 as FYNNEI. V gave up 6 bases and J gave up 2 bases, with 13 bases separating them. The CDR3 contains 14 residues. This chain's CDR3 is CASRRQDINTEAFF. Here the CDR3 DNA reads TGTGCCAGCAGACGACAAGATATTAACACTGAAGCTTTCTTT.

The CDR3 DNA reads as TGCGCCAGCAGCTTGATGCTTGTAGCGGGAGGGCCCGGGGAGCTGTTTTTT. Protein: CASSLMLVAGGPGELFF. The chain employs TRBV5-1 and TRBJ2-2; 11 nucleotides match TRBD2. The trim removed 1 base at V and 6 bases at J, leaving 8 bases unmatched. Germline V gene lookup returns CDR1 SGHRS and CDR2 YFSETQ. The CDR3 contains 17 residues.

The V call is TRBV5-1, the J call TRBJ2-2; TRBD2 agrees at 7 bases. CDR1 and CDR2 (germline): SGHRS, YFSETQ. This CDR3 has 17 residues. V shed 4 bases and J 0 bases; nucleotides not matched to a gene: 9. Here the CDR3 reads CASSPAPLAANTGELFF. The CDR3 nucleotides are TGCGCCAGCAGCCCCGCCCCCCTAGCGGCGAACACCGGGGAGCTGTTTTTT.

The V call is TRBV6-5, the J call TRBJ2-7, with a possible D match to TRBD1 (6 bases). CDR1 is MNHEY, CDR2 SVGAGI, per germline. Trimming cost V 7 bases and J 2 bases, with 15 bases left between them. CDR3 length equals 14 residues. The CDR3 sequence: CASTSPDRAYEQYF. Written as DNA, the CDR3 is TGTGCCAGCACCTCCCCGGACAGAGCCTACGAGCAGTACTTC.

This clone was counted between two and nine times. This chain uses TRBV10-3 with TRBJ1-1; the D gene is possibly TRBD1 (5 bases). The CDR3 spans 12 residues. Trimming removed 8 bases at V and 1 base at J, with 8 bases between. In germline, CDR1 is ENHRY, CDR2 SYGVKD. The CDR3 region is CAIGARNTEAFF. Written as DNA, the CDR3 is TGTGCCATCGGGGCCAGGAACACTGAAGCTTTCTTT.

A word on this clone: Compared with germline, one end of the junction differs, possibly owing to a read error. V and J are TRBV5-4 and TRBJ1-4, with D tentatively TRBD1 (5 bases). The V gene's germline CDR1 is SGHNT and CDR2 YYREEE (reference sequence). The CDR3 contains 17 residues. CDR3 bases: TGTGCCAGCAGTTTGGAAGTGAGGGGCGCAGGTCATGAAAAACTGTTTTTT. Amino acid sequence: CASSLEVRGAGHEKLFF.

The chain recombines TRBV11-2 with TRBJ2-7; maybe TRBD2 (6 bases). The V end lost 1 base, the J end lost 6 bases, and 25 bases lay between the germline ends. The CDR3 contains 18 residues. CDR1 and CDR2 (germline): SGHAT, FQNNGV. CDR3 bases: TGTGCCAGCAGCTTAGCCTCCCTCGGCGGGACTTCTGCTTCCGAGCAGTACTTC. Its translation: CASSLASLGGTSASEQYF.

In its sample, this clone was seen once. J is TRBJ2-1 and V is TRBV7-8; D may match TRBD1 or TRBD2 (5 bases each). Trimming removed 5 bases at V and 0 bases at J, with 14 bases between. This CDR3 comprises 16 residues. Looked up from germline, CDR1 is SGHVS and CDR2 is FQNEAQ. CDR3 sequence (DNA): TGTGCCAGCAGCGTCCCCGGGACCCCCTCCTACAATGAGCAGTTCTTC. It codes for CASSVPGTPSYNEQFF.

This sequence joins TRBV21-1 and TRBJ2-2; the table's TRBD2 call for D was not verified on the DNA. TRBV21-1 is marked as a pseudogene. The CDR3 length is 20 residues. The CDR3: CASSIVREMNSGGNTGELFF. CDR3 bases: TGTGCCAGCAGCATCGTTAGAGAAATGAATAGCGGGGGGAACACCGGGGAGCTGTTTTTT.

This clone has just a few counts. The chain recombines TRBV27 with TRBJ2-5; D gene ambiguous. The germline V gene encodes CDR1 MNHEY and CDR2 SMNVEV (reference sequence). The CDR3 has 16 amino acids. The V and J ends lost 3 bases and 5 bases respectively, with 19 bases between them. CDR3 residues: CASSFLPTEPWETQYF. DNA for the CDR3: TGTGCCAGCAGTTTCTTACCCACCGAACCGTGGGAGACCCAGTACTTC.

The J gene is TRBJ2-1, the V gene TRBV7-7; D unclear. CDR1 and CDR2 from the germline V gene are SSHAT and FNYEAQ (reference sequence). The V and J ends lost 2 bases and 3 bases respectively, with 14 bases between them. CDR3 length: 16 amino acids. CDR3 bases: TGTGCCAGCAGCTTACGACACACACCCCTCTACAATGAGCAGTTCTTC. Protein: CASSLRHTPLYNEQFF. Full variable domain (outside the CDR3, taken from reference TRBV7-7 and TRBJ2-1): GAGVSQSPRYKVTKRGQDVTLRCDPISSHATLYWYQQALGQGPEFLTYFNYEAQPDKSGLPSDRFSAERPEGSISTLTIQRTEQRDSAMYRCASSLRHTPLYNEQFFGPGTRLTVL.

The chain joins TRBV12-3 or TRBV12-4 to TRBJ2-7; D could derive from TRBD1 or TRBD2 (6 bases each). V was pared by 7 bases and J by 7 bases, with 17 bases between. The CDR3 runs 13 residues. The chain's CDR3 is CASTPEGVGEQYF. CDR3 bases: TGTGCCAGCACCCCGGAGGGGGTTGGAGAGCAGTACTTC.

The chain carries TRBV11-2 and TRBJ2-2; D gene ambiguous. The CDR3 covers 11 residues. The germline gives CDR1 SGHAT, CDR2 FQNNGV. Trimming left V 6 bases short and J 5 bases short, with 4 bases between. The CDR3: CASSPTGELFF. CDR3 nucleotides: TGTGCCAGCAGTCCTACCGGGGAGCTGTTTTTT.

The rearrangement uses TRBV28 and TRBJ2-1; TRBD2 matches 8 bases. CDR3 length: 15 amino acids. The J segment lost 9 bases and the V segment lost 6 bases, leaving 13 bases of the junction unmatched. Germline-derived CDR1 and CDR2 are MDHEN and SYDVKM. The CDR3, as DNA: TGTGCCAGCAGCCCCATGGGACTAGGGCCCATTGAGCAGTTCTTC. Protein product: CASSPMGLGPIEQFF.

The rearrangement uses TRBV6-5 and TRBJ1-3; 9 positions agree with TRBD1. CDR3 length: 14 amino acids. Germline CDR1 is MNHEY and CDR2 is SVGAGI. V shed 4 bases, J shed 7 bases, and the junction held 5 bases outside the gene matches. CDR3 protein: CASSSGTGPNTIYF. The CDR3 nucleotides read TGTGCCAGCAGTTCCGGGACAGGGCCCAACACCATATATTTT.

This CDR3 is CASSPKETQYF. The CDR3, as DNA: TGTGCCAGCTCACCCAAAGAGACCCAGTACTTC. The chain uses TRBV18 and TRBJ2-5, with D unclear. With 3 bases removed from V and 3 bases from J, the gap between germline ends came to 2 bases. This CDR3 spans 11 amino acids. The germline gives CDR1 KGHSH, CDR2 LQKENI.

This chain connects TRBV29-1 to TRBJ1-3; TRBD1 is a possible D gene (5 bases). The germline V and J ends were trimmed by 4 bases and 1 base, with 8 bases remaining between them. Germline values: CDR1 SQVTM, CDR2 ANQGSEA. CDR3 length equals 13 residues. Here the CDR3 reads CSVVTESGNTIYF. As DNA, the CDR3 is TGCAGCGTTGTGACAGAGTCTGGAAACACCATATATTTT.

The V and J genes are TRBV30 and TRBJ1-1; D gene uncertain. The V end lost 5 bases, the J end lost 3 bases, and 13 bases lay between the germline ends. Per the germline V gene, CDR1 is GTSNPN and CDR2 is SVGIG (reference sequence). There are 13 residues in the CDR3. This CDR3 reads CAWGIGDHTEAFF. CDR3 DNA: TGTGCCTGGGGGATAGGCGACCACACTGAAGCTTTCTTT.

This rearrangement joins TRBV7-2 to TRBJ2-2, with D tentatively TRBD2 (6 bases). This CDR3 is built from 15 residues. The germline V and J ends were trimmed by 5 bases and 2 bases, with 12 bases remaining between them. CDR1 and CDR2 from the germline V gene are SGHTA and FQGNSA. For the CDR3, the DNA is TGTGCCAGCAGCCCGTGGACTACAAACACCGGGGAGCTGTTTTTT. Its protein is CASSPWTTNTGELFF.